The 26 T cell receptor beta chains below all came from one sample that was sequenced in a study of T cell repertoires in cytomegalovirus infection. TCRdb passed the reads through MiXCR, listing each CDR3 protein once. The data contain roughly 720,000 distinct CDR3 sequences, about a third of them singletons. Sample: PBMCs. All receptors come from a human donor in good health (CMV status not recorded). Some clones in this sample may be carry-over from other donors' samples.

The gene calls are TRBV28 and TRBJ2-4; weak D call: TRBD2 (6 bases). Per the germline V gene, CDR1 is MDHEN and CDR2 is SYDVKM. The CDR3 spans 15 residues. V was cut by 2 bases and J by 8 bases, with 16 bases left in between. The CDR3 DNA sequence: TGTGCCAGCAGTTTACCGGGACGCGGAGGGGACATTCAGTACTTC. It codes for CASSLPGRGGDIQYF.

This clonotype showed up just once. V and J are TRBV7-4 and TRBJ2-3, with 7 bases fitting TRBD2. Trimming at V came to 4 bases and at J to 1 base, leaving 8 bases not matched to a gene. CDR1 is SGHVT, CDR2 SQSDAQ, per germline. The length of the CDR3 is 16 residues. CDR3 residues: CASSWGGVGGTDTQYF. In nucleotides, the CDR3 is TGTGCCAGCAGCTGGGGGGGGGTAGGGGGCACAGATACGCAGTATTTT.

The sample holds many counts of this clonotype. V is TRBV12-3 or TRBV12-4 and J is TRBJ2-7; D not certain. This CDR3 region has 11 residues. V shed 2 bases and J shed 6 bases, with 5 bases lying between them. CDR3 bases: TGTGCCAGCAGTTTATGGGGCGAGCAGTACTTC. Residues: CASSLWGEQYF.

V usage is TRBV7-9 and J usage is TRBJ1-1; D uncertain. V was pared by 4 bases and J by 6 bases, with 12 bases between. Germline assignment: CDR1 SEHNR and CDR2 FQNEAQ (reference sequence). This CDR3 spans 13 amino acids. For the CDR3, the DNA is TGTGCCAGCAGCTACCTTAATTTTGCTGAAGCTTTCTTT. Encoded protein: CASSYLNFAEAFF.

Many counts were recorded for this clonotype. The J gene is TRBJ1-2, the V gene TRBV12-3 or TRBV12-4; D call uncertain. V was shortened by 7 bases and J by 6 bases, with 12 bases between the two germline ends. This CDR3 has 12 amino acids. The CDR3 spells CASNYNGHGYTF. The CDR3 nucleotides are TGTGCCAGCAACTATAATGGGCATGGCTACACCTTC.

The chain carries TRBV7-3 and TRBJ2-1, with D maybe TRBD2 (5 bases). There are 15 residues in the CDR3. Germline V CDR1 and CDR2: SGHTA, FQGTGA. The V and J ends lost 4 bases and 8 bases respectively, with 18 bases between them. The CDR3 nucleotides are TGTGCCAGCAGCTCTAAAAGGGCCCCGAGGGATGAGCAGTTCTTC. Translated, it gives CASSSKRAPRDEQFF.

The CDR3 here is CASSLGQGRSYEQYF. CDR3 in DNA: TGTGCCAGCAGCCTGGGACAGGGAAGGAGTTACGAGCAGTACTTC. V and J are TRBV7-3 and TRBJ2-7; TRBD1 aligns across 9 bases. The CDR3 is made up of 15 amino acids. Germline V gene lookup returns CDR1 SGHTA and CDR2 FQGTGA. The J segment lost 4 bases and the V segment lost 5 bases, leaving 9 bases of the junction unmatched.

The chain uses TRBV12-5 and TRBJ2-1, with 10 bases matching TRBD1. The V gene's germline CDR1 is LGHNT and CDR2 FRNRAP. With V trimmed by 1 base and J by 8 bases, 5 bases remained unmatched. The CDR3 spans 15 residues. The DNA for the CDR3 is TGTGCTAGTGGTTTGGGACAGGGGGCCCCGCATGAGCAGTTCTTC. Translated: CASGLGQGAPHEQFF.

The chain recombines TRBV20-1 with TRBJ1-5, with 7 bases lining up with TRBD1. CDR3 size: 16 residues. Germline CDR1 DFQATT, CDR2 SNEGSKA (reference sequence). Unmatched junction bases numbered 8, after V lost 3 bases and J lost 0 bases. The CDR3 nucleotides are TGCAGTGCTAGGAGACAGGGAGCGGGTAGCAATCAGCCCCAGCATTTT. Protein product: CSARRQGAGSNQPQHF.

The V call is TRBV28, the J call TRBJ1-1; D remains ambiguous. The CDR3 is 13 amino acids. The V gene lost 0 bases and the J gene lost 2 bases, with 4 bases spanning the gap. Looked up from germline, CDR1 is MDHEN and CDR2 is SYDVKM. The DNA of the CDR3 is TGTGCCAGCAGTTTATGGGATAACACTGAAGCTTTCTTT. This encodes CASSLWDNTEAFF.

This rearrangement joins TRBV5-1 to TRBJ2-3, with TRBD2 as a possible D gene (6 bases). CDR3 size: 16 residues. CDR1 and CDR2 (germline): SGHRS, YFSETQ. Trimming removed 1 base from V and 0 bases from J, with 12 bases in between. The CDR3 spells CASSLNGGASTDTQYF. Written as DNA, the CDR3 is TGCGCCAGCAGCTTGAACGGCGGGGCTAGCACAGATACGCAGTATTTT.

This clonotype was seen a handful of times. This chain joins TRBV7-3 and TRBJ2-7, with no clear D. This CDR3 has 15 amino acids. Germline-derived CDR1 and CDR2 are SGHTA and FQGTGA. Deletions cut 1 base from V and 1 base from J, with 11 bases between. CDR3 nucleotides: TGTGCCAGCAGCTTAAGACAACTAATATCCTACGAGCAGTACTTC. This sequence encodes CASSLRQLISYEQYF.

This clonotype was observed a handful of times. The chain combines TRBV20-1 with TRBJ2-7; 7 nucleotides line up with TRBD2. V shed 3 bases and J 7 bases; nucleotides not matched to a gene: 6. CDR3 size: 12 residues. In germline, CDR1 is DFQATT, CDR2 SNEGSKA (reference sequence). The CDR3 bases are TGCAGTGCTAGGCTTCGGGGACTAGAGCAGTACTTC. Translating it yields CSARLRGLEQYF.

This clonotype was detected only a few times. V and J are TRBV28 and TRBJ2-4, with D uncertain. The CDR3 spans 13 residues. CDR1 and CDR2 from the germline V gene are MDHEN and SYDVKM. V was trimmed by 2 bases and J by 6 bases, leaving 8 bases between them. The CDR3 region is CASSLTHVNIQYF. DNA of the CDR3: TGTGCCAGCAGTTTAACCCACGTAAACATTCAGTACTTC. Supplemented by reference TRBV28 and TRBJ2-4, the full variable domain reads DVKVTQSSRYLVKRTGEKVFLECVQDMDHENMFWYRQDPGLGLRLIYFSYDVKMKEKGDIPEGYSVSREKKERFSLILESASTNQTSMYLCASSLTHVNIQYFGAGTRLSVL.

This clonotype was counted between two and nine times. V gene TRBV20-1 combines with J gene TRBJ1-1; D call uncertain. The germline V and J ends were trimmed by 5 bases and 4 bases, with 17 bases remaining between them. CDR3 length: 14 amino acids. The germline V gene has CDR1 DFQATT and CDR2 SNEGSKA (reference sequence). The CDR3 protein is CSAYTGRRGTEAFF. CDR3 DNA: TGCAGTGCTTACACCGGCCGGCGGGGCACTGAAGCTTTCTTT.

The gene calls are TRBV28 and TRBJ1-3; D is ambiguous. The CDR3 is 16 residues long. CDR1 MDHEN and CDR2 SYDVKM come from the germline V gene. V was clipped by 3 bases and J by 0 bases, with 12 bases between them. The CDR3 coding sequence is TGTGCCAGCAGTTTCGACCTCGGGGTCTCTGGAAACACCATATATTTT. Its translation is CASSFDLGVSGNTIYF.

The chain is built from TRBV27 and TRBJ1-2, with D possibly TRBD1 on 5 matching bases. The CDR3 totals 13 residues. The ends were cut back, 5 bases at V and 4 bases at J, with 11 bases in the middle. The germline V gene encodes CDR1 MNHEY and CDR2 SMNVEV (reference sequence). CDR3 sequence reads: CASSRGGGYGYTF. The CDR3 DNA reads TGTGCCAGCAGTAGGGGTGGCGGCTATGGCTACACCTTC.

Only a few counts were recorded for this clonotype. The chain recombines TRBV24-1 with TRBJ2-7; no clear D gene. Deletions cut 1 base from V and 2 bases from J, with 8 bases between. The CDR3 contains 14 residues. Per the germline V gene, CDR1 is KGHDR and CDR2 is SFDVKD. The CDR3 DNA reads TGTGCCACCAGTGATTTCCAGTGGGCCTACGAGCAGTACTTC. It yields the protein CATSDFQWAYEQYF.

The chain joins TRBV12-3 or TRBV12-4 to TRBJ1-5, with D unresolved. This CDR3 spans 12 amino acids. V lost 5 bases, J lost 5 bases, and 7 bases lay in between. Written as DNA, the CDR3 is TGTGCCAGCAGTACAAGTTATCAGCCCCAGCATTTT. Its translation is CASSTSYQPQHF.

In its sample, this clonotype was seen many times. The chain recombines TRBV7-2 with TRBJ2-1; the D gene is possibly TRBD1 (6 bases). This CDR3 contains 13 residues. From germline, CDR1 is SGHTA and CDR2 FQGNSA. V lost 5 bases and J 6 bases, leaving 11 bases between the germline ends. CDR3 region: CASSTGQFNEQFF. Written as DNA, the CDR3 is TGTGCCAGCAGCACCGGACAGTTCAATGAGCAGTTCTTC.

This clonotype has only a few counts. V and J are TRBV3-1 and TRBJ2-5; D might be TRBD1 (5 bases). The CDR3 has 14 amino acids. Looked up from germline, CDR1 is LGHDT and CDR2 is YNNKEL (reference sequence). Trimming took off 0 bases at V and 4 bases at J, with 9 bases between the two ends. The CDR3 sequence is CASSQEGLGETQYF. The CDR3 DNA reads as TGTGCCAGCAGCCAAGAGGGGCTAGGAGAGACCCAGTACTTC.

This clonotype was detected a few times. V is TRBV11-2 and J is TRBJ2-5, with D perhaps TRBD2 (7 bases). Germline values: CDR1 SGHAT, CDR2 FQNNGV. V was pared by 0 bases and J by 1 base, with 12 bases between. The CDR3 length is 16 residues. CDR3 DNA: TGTGCCAGCAGCTTAGAGGGGAGGGGGGGCCAAGAGACCCAGTACTTC. Translating gives CASSLEGRGGQETQYF.

This clonotype showed up many times. The chain is built from TRBV7-8 and TRBJ1-5, with D hard to call. Trimming stripped 0 bases from V and 4 bases from J, with 7 bases between. Germline V gene sequence: CDR1 SGHVS, CDR2 FQNEAQ. The length of the CDR3 is 14 residues. CDR3 DNA sequence: TGTGCCAGCAGCTTAGCAGAGCTTAATCAGCCCCAGCATTTT. Encoded protein: CASSLAELNQPQHF.

V and J are TRBV6-1 and TRBJ1-5, with D maybe TRBD1 (5 bases). V lost 7 bases, J lost 4 bases, and 14 bases lay in between. This CDR3 has 14 residues. Germline V lookup: CDR1 MNHNS, CDR2 SASEGT. The CDR3: CASKGTGVNQPQHF. CDR3 DNA: TGTGCCAGCAAAGGGACGGGAGTTAATCAGCCCCAGCATTTT.

This rearrangement joins TRBV19 to TRBJ2-7; D possibly matches TRBD1 or TRBD2 (6 bases each). This CDR3 comprises 16 residues. The germline gives CDR1 LNHDA, CDR2 SQIVND (reference sequence). V was pared by 9 bases and J by 0 bases, with 21 bases between. The CDR3 protein is CASQKSARGASYEQYF. The CDR3 nucleotides read TGTGCCAGCCAAAAGTCGGCGAGGGGGGCCTCCTACGAGCAGTACTTC.

This chain links TRBV7-9 with TRBJ2-3; no clear D. The germline V gene encodes CDR1 SEHNR and CDR2 FQNEAQ (reference sequence). This CDR3 is 17 amino acids long. V shed 4 bases and J shed 0 bases, with 17 bases lying between them. The chain's CDR3 is CASSSPPGASSTDTQYF. Written as DNA, the CDR3 is TGTGCCAGCAGCTCACCCCCCGGCGCATCTAGCACAGATACGCAGTATTTT.